The rows below give T cell receptor beta chains drawn from one sample of a study of spatial heterogeneity in lung cancer. TCRdb reanalysed the 5' RACE reads using MiXCR and keeps one entry per CDR3 protein. The table includes some 400 distinct CDR3 sequences, about a sixth detected once. This specimen consisted of normal lung tissue next to the tumor, obtained at surgery. These receptors were taken from a female donor with early-stage non-small cell lung cancer. The conserved cysteine and the conserved F or W are not part of the CDR3 here.

v_call	j_call	cdr3_aa
TRBV6-5	TRBJ2-5	ASGQNQETQY
TRBV4-1	TRBJ1-1	ASSQPTVSPEAF
TRBV6-2/TRBV6-3	TRBJ2-3	ASSRVTSGSSFPQY
TRBV5-4	TRBJ2-3	ASSLRTGGPTDTQY
TRBV3-1	TRBJ2-2	ASSQYYPAGELF
TRBV3-1	TRBJ2-7	ASSHVQGYEQY
TRBV24-1	TRBJ2-1	ATSDGTSGSYNEQF
TRBV23-1	TRBJ1-4	ATTEKLF
TRBV7-8	TRBJ2-7	ASIERGEQY
TRBV6-5	TRBJ1-3	ASSYSLSGVAGNTIY
TRBV7-9	TRBJ2-7	ASSPRGQGASYEQY
TRBV6-1	TRBJ2-2	ASRGTNWGNTGELF
TRBV29-1	TRBJ2-2	SAFDRGGTGELF
TRBV9	TRBJ1-1	ASSVGWGLTEAF
TRBV3-1	TRBJ2-5	ASSQLAGEETQY
TRBV6-1	TRBJ1-5	ASSVRAGDNQPQH
TRBV15	TRBJ2-4	ATSREAKNIQY
TRBV4-1	TRBJ2-1	ASSGPSGRSVGDEQF
TRBV7-9	TRBJ2-5	ASSSPLDQETQY
TRBV4-3	TRBJ1-4	ASSQGGRGLWEKLF
TRBV6-2/TRBV6-3	TRBJ2-5	ASSYQGFRRETQY
TRBV6-5	TRBJ1-5	ARAVNSNQPQH
TRBV28	TRBJ1-6	ASRVRGVSSHNSPLH
TRBV7-2	TRBJ2-7	ASSLGPNGEQY
TRBV6-4	TRBJ2-2	ASSPGQGGTGELF
TRBV5-1	TRBJ2-1	ASSPLLAGGPNEQF
TRBV20-1	TRBJ2-3	SATRGKGSSTDTQY
TRBV20-1	TRBJ1-1	SANPRSSGLNTEAF
TRBV12-3/TRBV12-4	TRBJ2-3	ASSTRRGGLGDTQY
TRBV6-2/TRBV6-3	TRBJ2-5	ASKPGMEETQY
TRBV7-2	TRBJ2-5	ASSFNARGETQY
TRBV2	TRBJ1-1	ASSRGTEAF
TRBV5-4	TRBJ2-3	ASSLVQLAGATSTDTQY
TRBV13	TRBJ2-5	ASSFWVGGGSQETQY
TRBV20-1	TRBJ1-5	SASPRTGGNQPQH
TRBV3-1	TRBJ2-7	ASSPPGGYSGSSYEQY
TRBV19	TRBJ2-5	ASSMTSRETQY